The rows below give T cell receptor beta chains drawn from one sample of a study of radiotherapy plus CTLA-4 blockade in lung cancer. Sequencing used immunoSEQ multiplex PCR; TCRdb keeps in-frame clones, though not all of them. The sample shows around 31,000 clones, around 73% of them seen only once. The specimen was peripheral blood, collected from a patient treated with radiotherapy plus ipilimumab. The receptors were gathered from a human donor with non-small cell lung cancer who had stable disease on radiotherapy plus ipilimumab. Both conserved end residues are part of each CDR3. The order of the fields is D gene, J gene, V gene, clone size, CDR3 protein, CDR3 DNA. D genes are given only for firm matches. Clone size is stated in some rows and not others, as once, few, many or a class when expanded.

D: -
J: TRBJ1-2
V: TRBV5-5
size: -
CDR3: CASSLVPTENYGYTF
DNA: TGTGCCAGCAGCTTAGTGCCGACGGAGAACTATGGCTACACCTTC

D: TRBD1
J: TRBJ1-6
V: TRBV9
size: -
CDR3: CASSGGQGSPLHF
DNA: TGTGCCAGCAGCGGAGGACAGGGCTCACCCCTCCACTTT

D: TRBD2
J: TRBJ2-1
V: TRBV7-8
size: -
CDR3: CASSLGASGGRNEQFF
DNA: TGTGCCAGCAGCCTAGGGGCTAGCGGGGGCCGCAATGAGCAGTTCTTC

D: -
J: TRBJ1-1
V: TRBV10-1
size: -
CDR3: CASSRTDTEAFF
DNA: TGCGCCAGCAGTCGGACAGACACTGAAGCTTTCTTT

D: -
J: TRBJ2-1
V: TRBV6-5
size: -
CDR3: CASRTYNEQFF
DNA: TGTGCCAGCAGAACCTACAATGAGCAGTTCTTC

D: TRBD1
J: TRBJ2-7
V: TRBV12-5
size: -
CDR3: CASGYGTAYEQYF
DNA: TGTGCTAGTGGCTACGGGACAGCCTACGAGCAGTACTTC

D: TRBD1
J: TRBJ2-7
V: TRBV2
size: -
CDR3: CASSEGPPGQGGYVGYEQYF
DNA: TGTGCCAGCAGTGAAGGGCCGCCGGGACAGGGAGGTTATGTGGGGTACGAGCAGTACTTC

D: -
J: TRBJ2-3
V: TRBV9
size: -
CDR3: CASSVATPGSRGDTQYF
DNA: TGTGCCAGCAGCGTAGCTACCCCGGGCAGCCGGGGAGATACGCAGTATTTT

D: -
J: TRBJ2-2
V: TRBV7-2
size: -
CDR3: CASSLVLGNTGELFF
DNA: TGTGCCAGCAGCTTAGTTTTAGGGAACACCGGGGAGCTGTTTTTT

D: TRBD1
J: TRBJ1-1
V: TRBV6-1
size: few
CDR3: CASIRGDTEAFF
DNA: TGTGCCAGCATCAGGGGGGACACTGAAGCTTTCTTT

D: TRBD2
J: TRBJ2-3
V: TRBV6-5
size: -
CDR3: CASSWGGSSTDTQYF
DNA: TGTGCCAGCAGTTGGGGGGGGAGTAGCACAGATACGCAGTATTTT

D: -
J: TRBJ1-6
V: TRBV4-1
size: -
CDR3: CASSQDPSGFARNSPLHF
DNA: TGCGCCAGCAGCCAAGATCCTTCAGGGTTTGCCCGAAATTCACCCCTCCACTTT

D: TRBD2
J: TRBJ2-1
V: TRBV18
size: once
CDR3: CASSPLPSGGSYNEQFF
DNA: TGTGCCAGCTCACCATTGCCTAGCGGGGGGTCTTACAATGAGCAGTTCTTC

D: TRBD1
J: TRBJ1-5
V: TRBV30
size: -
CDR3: CAWSVADRGPRAQHF
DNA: TGTGCCTGGAGTGTTGCGGACAGGGGTCCGAGGGCCCAGCATTTT

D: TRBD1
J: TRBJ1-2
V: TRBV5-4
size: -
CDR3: CASSLQGAPGGYTF
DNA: TGTGCCAGCAGCTTACAGGGGGCCCCTGGGGGCTACACCTTC

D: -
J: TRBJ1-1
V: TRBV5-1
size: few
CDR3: CASSLGTTTEAFF
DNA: TGCGCCAGCAGCTTGGGGACGACCACTGAAGCTTTCTTT

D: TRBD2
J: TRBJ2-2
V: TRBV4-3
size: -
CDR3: CASSQVGGAGELFF
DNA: TGCGCCAGCAGCCAAGTGGGGGGGGCCGGGGAGCTGTTTTTT

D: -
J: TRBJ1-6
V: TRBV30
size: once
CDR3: CAWSVRGGGKGYSSPLHF
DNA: TGTGCCTGGAGTGTACGGGGAGGGGGAAAGGGATATAGTTCACCCCTCCACTTT

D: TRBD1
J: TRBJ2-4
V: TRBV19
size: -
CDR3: CASSSDRGHIQYF
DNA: TGTGCCAGTAGTTCCGACAGGGGTCACATTCAGTACTTC

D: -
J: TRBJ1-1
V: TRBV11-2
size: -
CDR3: CASSPDPTGNTEAFF
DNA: TGTGCCAGCAGCCCAGACCCGACAGGGAACACTGAAGCTTTCTTT

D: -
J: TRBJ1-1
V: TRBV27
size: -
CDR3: CASSLTTGNTEAFF
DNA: TGTGCCAGCAGTTTAACGACAGGGAACACTGAAGCTTTCTTT

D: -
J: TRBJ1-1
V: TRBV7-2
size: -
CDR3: CASSFHAEAGTFF
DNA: TGTGCCAGCAGCTTTCATGCCGAGGCTGGGACTTTCTTT

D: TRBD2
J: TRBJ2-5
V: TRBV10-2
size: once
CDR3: CATLGLSGGNQETQYF
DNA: TGCGCCACCCTGGGACTTAGCGGGGGGAACCAAGAGACCCAGTACTTC

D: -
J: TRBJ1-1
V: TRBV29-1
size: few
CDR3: CSVAAGPKGGTEAFF
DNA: TGCAGCGTTGCGGCGGGACCGAAAGGCGGCACTGAAGCTTTCTTT

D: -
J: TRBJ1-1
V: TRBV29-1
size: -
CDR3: CSVGGDEAFF
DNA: TGCAGCGTTGGGGGGGATGAAGCTTTCTTT

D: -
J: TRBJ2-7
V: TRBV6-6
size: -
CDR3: CASRYLHTYEQYF
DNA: TGTGCCAGCCGCTATCTCCATACCTACGAGCAGTACTTC

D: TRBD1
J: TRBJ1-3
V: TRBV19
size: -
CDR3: CASSTGTATGNTIYF
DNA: TGTGCCAGTAGTACCGGGACAGCCACTGGAAACACCATATATTTT

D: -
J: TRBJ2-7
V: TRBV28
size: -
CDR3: CASSINEGQYF
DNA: TGTGCCAGCAGTATTAATGAAGGGCAGTACTTC

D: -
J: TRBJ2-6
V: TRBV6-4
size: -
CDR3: CASSEVSAQGIGANVLTF
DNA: TGTGCCAGCAGTGAGGTATCAGCCCAAGGGATTGGGGCCAACGTCCTGACTTTC

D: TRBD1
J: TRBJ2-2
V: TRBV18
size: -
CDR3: CASSQYAGGSTGELFF
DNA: TGTGCCAGCTCCCAGTATGCAGGGGGCTCGACCGGGGAGCTGTTTTTT

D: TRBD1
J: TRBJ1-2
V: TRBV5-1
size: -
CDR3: CASSLKPDEGGPYGYTF
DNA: TGCGCCAGCAGCTTGAAACCCGACGAAGGGGGCCCCTATGGCTACACCTTC

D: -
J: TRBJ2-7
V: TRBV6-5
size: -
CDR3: CASSYSGDGSYEQYF
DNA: TGTGCCAGCAGTTACTCGGGGGACGGATCCTACGAGCAGTACTTC

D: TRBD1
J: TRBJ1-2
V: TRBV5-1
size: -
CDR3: CASSLAGGRGYTF
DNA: TGCGCCAGCAGCTTGGCAGGGGGGAGAGGCTACACCTTC

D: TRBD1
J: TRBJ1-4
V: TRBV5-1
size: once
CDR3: CASSDTGATNEKLFF
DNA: TGCGCCAGCAGCGACACAGGGGCGACTAATGAAAAACTGTTTTTT

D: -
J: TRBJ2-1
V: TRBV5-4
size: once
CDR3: CASSFRGGVRSNEQFF
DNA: TGTGCCAGCAGCTTTAGGGGCGGGGTTCGTTCCAATGAGCAGTTCTTC

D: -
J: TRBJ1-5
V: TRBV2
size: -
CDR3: CASIPALGGSNQPQHF
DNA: TGTGCCAGCATTCCGGCCTTAGGGGGATCCAATCAGCCCCAGCATTTT

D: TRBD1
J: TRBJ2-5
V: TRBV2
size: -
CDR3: CASRVRQGARETQYF
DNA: TGTGCCAGCAGGGTCCGACAGGGGGCAAGAGAGACCCAGTACTTC

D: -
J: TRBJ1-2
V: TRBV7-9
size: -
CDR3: CASSLGTLGYGYTF
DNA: TGTGCCAGCAGCTTGGGCACTTTAGGCTATGGCTACACCTTC

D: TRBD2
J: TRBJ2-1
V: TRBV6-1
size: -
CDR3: CASGTREGRHNEQFF
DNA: TGTGCCAGCGGAACGAGGGAGGGGAGACACAATGAGCAGTTCTTC

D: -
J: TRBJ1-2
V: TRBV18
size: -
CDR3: CASSRVVAGKDYGYTF
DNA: TGTGCCAGCTCACGAGTGGTAGCCGGGAAGGACTATGGCTACACCTTC

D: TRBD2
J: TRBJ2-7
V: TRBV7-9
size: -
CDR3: CASSLGSGGREQYF
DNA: TGTGCCAGCAGCTTAGGGAGCGGGGGGCGCGAGCAGTACTTC

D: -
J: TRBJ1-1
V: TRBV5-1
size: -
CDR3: CASSFSGSTEAFF
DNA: TGCGCCAGCAGCTTCTCAGGGAGCACTGAAGCTTTCTTT

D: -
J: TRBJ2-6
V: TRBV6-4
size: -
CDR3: CASSDSGGTGANVLTF
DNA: TGTGCCAGCAGTGACTCGGGGGGGACAGGGGCCAACGTCCTGACTTTC

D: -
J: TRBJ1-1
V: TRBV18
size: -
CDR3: CASSRGEETEAFF
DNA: TGTGCCAGCTCACGGGGGGAAGAGACTGAAGCTTTCTTT

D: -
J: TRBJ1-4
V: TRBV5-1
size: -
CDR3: CASRGFGEGEKLFF
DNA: TGCGCCAGCAGGGGGTTTGGCGAAGGGGAAAAACTGTTTTTT

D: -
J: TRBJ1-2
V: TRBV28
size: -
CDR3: CATDGWDKYGYTF
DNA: TGTGCCACCGATGGGTGGGACAAATATGGCTACACCTTC

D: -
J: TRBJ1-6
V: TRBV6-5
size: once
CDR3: CASSWYRDSPLHF
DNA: TGTGCCAGCAGTTGGTACAGGGATTCACCCCTCCACTTT

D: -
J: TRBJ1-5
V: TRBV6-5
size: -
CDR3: CASSYTDSLNQPQHF
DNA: TGTGCCAGCAGTTACACGGACAGCTTGAATCAGCCCCAGCATTTT

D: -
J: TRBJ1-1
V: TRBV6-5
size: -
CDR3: CASSREWGTEAFF
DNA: TGTGCCAGCAGCCGTGAGTGGGGCACTGAAGCTTTCTTT

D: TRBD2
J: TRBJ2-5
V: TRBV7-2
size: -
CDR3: CASSFGDYPKAVETQYF
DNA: TGTGCCAGCAGCTTCGGGGACTATCCAAAGGCAGTAGAGACCCAGTACTTC